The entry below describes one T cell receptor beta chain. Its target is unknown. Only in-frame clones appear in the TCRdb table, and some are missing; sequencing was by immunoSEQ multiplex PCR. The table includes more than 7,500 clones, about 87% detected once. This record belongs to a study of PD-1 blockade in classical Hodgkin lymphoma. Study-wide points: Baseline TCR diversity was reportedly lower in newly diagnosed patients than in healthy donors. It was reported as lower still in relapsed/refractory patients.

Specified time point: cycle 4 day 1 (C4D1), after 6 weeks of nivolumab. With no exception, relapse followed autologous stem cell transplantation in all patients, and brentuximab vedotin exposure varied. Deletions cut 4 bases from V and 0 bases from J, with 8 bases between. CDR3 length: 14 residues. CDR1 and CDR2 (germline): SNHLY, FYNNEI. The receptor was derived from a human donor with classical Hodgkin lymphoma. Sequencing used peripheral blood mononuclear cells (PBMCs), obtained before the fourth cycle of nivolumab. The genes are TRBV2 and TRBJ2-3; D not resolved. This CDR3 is CASSVLSSTDTQYF. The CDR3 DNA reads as TGTGCCAGCAGTGTCTTATCTAGCACAGATACGCAGTATTTT.